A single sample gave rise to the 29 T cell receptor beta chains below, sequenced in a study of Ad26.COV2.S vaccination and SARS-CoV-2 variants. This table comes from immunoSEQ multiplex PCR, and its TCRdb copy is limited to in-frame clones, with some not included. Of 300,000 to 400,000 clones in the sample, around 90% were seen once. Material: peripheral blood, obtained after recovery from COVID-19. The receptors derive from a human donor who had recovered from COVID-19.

For the CDR3, the DNA is TGCGCCAGCAGCTCCCGGGGTGGGGGAGAAAAACTGTTTTTT. It encodes CASSSRGGGEKLFF. This chain uses TRBV5-1 with TRBJ1-4; weak D call: TRBD1 (5 bases). The CDR3 sequence is 14 residues long. CDR1 SGHRS and CDR2 YFSETQ come from the germline V gene. The germline V and J ends were trimmed by 3 bases and 8 bases, with 14 bases remaining between them.

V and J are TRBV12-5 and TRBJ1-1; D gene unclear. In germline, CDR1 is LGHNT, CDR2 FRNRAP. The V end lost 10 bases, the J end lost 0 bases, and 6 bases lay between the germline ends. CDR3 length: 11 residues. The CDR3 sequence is CANQVNTEAFF. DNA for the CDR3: TGTGCTAATCAGGTGAACACTGAAGCTTTCTTT.

The CDR3 nucleotides are TGCGCCAGCAGCCCAAGCACGGACCTTACTTACGAGCAGTACTTC. Encoded protein: CASSPSTDLTYEQYF. This chain links TRBV5-1 with TRBJ2-7; D is unresolved. CDR1 SGHRS and CDR2 YFSETQ come from the germline V gene. The ends were cut back, 4 bases at V and 4 bases at J, with 18 bases in the middle. The CDR3 extends over 15 amino acids.

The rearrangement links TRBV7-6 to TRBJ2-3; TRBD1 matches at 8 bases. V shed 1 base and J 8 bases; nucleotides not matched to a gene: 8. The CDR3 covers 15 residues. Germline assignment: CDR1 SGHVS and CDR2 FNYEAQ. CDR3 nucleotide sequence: TGTGCCAGCAGCTTAGGCCCCCAGGGGGCCTCTACGCAGTATTTT. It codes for CASSLGPQGASTQYF.

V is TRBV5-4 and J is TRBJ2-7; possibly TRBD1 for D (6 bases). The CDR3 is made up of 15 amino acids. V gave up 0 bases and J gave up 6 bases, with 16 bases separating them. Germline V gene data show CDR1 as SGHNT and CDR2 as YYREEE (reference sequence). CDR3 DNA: TGTGCCAGCAGCTTGGAAGGGGGTCCCCGAGCCGAGCAGTACTTC. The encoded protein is CASSLEGGPRAEQYF.

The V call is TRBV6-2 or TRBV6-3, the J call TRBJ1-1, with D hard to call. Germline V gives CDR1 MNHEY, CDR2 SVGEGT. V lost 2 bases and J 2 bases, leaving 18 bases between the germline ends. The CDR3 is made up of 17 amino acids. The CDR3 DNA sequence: TGTGCCAGCAGTTACGATGGGCCTCAGTCTACCAACACTGAAGCTTTCTTT. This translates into CASSYDGPQSTNTEAFF.

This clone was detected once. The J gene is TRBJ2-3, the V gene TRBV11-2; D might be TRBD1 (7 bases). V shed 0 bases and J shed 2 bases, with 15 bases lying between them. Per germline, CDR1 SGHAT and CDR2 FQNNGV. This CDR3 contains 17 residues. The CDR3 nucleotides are TGTGCCAGCAGCTTAGAGTCCGGGGGACAGATCACAGATACGCAGTATTTT. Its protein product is CASSLESGGQITDTQYF.

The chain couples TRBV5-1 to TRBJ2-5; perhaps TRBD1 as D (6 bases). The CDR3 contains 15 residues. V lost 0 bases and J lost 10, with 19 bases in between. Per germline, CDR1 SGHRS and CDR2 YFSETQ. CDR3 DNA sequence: TGCGCCAGCAGCTTGGGCCCGGTGGGGGCCGGGAACCAGTACTTC. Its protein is CASSLGPVGAGNQYF.

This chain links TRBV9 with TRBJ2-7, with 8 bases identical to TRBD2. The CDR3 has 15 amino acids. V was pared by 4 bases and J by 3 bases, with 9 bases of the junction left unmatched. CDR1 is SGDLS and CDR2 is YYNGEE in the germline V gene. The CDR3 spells CASSPRGSGGYEQYF. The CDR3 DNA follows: TGTGCCAGCAGCCCCAGAGGAAGCGGGGGCTACGAGCAGTACTTC.

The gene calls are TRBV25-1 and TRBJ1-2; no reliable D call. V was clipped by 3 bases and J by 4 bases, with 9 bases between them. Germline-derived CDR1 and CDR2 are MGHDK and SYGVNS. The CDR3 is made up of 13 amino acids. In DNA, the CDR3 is TGTGCCAGCAGTGAGAGAGGGTTCTATGGCTACACCTTC. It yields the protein CASSERGFYGYTF.

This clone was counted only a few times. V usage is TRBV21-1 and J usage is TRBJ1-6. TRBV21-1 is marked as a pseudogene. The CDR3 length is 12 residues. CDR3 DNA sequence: TGTGCCAGCAGTGGCCGGGCGTCACCCCTCCACTTT. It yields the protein CASSGRASPLHF.

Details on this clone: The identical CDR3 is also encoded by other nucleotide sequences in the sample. The CDR3: CASSDGAGGTDTQYF. CDR3 sequence (DNA): TGTGCCAGCAGTGACGGCGCGGGGGGCACAGATACGCAGTATTTT. This chain uses TRBV6-4 with TRBJ2-3, with TRBD2 identical over 7 bases. The V gene's germline CDR1 is MRHNA and CDR2 SNTAGT. The J segment lost 1 base and the V segment lost 2 bases, leaving 3 bases of the junction unmatched. The CDR3 totals 15 residues.

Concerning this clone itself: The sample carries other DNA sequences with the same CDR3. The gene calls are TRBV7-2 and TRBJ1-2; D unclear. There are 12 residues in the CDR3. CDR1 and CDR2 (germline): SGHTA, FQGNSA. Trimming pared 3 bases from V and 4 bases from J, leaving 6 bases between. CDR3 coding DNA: TGTGCCAGCAGCTTCGAAGGCTATGGCTACACCTTC. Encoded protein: CASSFEGYGYTF.

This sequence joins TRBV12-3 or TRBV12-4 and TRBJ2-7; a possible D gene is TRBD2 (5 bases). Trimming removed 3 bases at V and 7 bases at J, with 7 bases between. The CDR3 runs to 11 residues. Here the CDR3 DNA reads TGTGCCAGCAGTTTTTCGGGGGAGCAGTACTTC. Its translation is CASSFSGEQYF.

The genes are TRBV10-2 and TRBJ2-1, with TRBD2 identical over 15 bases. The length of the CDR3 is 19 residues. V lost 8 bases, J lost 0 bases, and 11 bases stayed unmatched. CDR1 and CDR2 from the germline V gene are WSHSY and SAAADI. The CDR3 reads CASARTSGGEKLSYNEQFF. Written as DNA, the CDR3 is TGCGCCAGCGCCCGGACTAGCGGGGGGGAAAAACTCTCCTACAATGAGCAGTTCTTC.

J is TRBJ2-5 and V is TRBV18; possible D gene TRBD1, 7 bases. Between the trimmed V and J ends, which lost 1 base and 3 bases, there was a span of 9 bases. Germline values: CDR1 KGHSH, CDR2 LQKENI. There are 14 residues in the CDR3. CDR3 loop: CASSPLRGEETQYF. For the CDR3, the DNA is TGTGCCAGCTCACCACTCAGGGGGGAAGAGACCCAGTACTTC.

The CDR3 DNA follows: TGCGCCAGCAGCCGGGGGCAGGGGGCGAACACCGGGGAGCTGTTTTTT. Translation: CASSRGQGANTGELFF. V is TRBV4-3 and J is TRBJ2-2, with 7 bases aligning to TRBD1. Trimming cost V 4 bases and J 0 bases; bases outside gene matches: 5. Germline V gene sequence: CDR1 LGHNA, CDR2 YSLEER. CDR3 length: 16 amino acids.

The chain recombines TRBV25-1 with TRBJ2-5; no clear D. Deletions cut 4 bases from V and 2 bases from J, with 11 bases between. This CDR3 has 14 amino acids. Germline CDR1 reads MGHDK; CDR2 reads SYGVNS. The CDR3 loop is CASSGLGNQETQYF. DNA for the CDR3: TGTGCCAGCAGTGGGCTAGGGAATCAAGAGACCCAGTACTTC.

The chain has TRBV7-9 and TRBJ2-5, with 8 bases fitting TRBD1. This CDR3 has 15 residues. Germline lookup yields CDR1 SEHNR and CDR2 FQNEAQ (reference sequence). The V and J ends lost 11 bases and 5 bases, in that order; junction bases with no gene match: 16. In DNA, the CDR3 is TGTGCCTTTCAGACAGGGGTTGGTACTGGGGAGACCCAGTACTTC. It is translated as CAFQTGVGTGETQYF.

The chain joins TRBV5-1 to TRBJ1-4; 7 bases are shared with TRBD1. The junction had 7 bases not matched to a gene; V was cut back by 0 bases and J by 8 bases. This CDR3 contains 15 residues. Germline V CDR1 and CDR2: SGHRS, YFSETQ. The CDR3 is CASSLEEGAAEKLFF. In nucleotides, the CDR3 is TGCGCCAGCAGCTTGGAGGAGGGGGCAGCCGAAAAACTGTTTTTT.

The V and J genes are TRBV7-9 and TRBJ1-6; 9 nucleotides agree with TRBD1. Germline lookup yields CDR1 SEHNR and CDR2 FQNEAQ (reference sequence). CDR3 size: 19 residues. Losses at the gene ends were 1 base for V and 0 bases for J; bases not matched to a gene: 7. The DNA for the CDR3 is TGTGCCAGCAGCTTAGAGGGACAGGGTTTCGGCTCCTATAATTCACCCCTCCACTTT. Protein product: CASSLEGQGFGSYNSPLHF.

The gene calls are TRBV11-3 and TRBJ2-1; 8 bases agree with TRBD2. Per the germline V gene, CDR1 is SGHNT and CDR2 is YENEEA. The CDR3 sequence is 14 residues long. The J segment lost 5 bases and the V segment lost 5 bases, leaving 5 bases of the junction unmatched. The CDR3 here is CASSPPGGDNEQFF. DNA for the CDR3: TGTGCCAGCAGCCCTCCGGGGGGGGACAATGAGCAGTTCTTC.

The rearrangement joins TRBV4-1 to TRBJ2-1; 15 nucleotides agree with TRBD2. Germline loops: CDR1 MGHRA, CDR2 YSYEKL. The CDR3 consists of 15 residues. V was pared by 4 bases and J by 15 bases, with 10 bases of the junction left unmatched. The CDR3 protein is CASSPLGLAGGRGFF. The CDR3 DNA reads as TGCGCCAGCAGCCCCTTGGGACTAGCGGGGGGACGGGGGTTCTTC.

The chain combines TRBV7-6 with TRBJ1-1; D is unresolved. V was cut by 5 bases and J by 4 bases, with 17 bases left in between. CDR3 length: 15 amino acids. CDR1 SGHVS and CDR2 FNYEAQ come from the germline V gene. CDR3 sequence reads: CASSGSLGVSTEAFF. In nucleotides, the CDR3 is TGTGCCAGCAGCGGATCTCTTGGTGTAAGCACTGAAGCTTTCTTT.

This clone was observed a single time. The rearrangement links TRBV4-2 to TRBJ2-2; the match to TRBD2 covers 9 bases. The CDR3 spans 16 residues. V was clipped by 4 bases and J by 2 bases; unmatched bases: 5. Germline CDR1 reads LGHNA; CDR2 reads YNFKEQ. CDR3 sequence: CASSPPAGGNTGELFF. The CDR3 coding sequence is TGTGCCAGCAGCCCCCCAGCGGGGGGTAACACCGGGGAGCTGTTTTTT.

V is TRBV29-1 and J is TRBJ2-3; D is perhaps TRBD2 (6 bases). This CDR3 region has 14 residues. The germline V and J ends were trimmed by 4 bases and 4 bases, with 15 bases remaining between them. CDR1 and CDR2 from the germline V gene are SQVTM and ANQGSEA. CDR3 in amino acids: CSVGNGGLPDTQYF. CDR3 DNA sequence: TGCAGCGTTGGAAACGGGGGACTCCCAGATACGCAGTATTTT.

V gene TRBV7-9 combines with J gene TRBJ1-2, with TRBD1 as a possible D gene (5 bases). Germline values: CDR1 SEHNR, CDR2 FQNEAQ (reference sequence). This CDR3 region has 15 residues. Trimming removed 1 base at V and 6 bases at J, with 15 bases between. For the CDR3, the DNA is TGTGCCAGCAGCTTAGGAGAGCCCAGGGAAGATGGCTACACCTTC. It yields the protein CASSLGEPREDGYTF.

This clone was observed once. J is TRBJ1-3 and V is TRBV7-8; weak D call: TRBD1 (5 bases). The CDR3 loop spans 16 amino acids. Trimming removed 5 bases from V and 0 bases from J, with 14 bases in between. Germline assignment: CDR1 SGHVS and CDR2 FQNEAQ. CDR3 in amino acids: CASSNTPGPSGNTIYF. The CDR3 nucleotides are TGTGCCAGCAGCAATACTCCGGGACCCTCTGGAAACACCATATATTTT.

In DNA form, the CDR3 reads TGTGCCAGCAGCTCGACAGGGTTAAGGGCTGAAGCTTTCTTT. Protein: CASSSTGLRAEAFF. V gene TRBV5-4 combines with J gene TRBJ1-1, with TRBD1 matching over 7 bases. The CDR3 consists of 14 residues. V shed 3 bases, J shed 6 bases, and the junction held 8 bases outside the gene matches. Germline CDR1 and CDR2: SGHNT and YYREEE (reference sequence).